Listed below are T cell receptor beta chains from one sample, sequenced in a study of cytomegalovirus exposure and HLA in healthy donors. The protocol was immunoSEQ multiplex PCR, while the TCRdb copy is restricted to in-frame clones and leaves out a portion. The sample includes 95,000 to 150,000 clones, approximately 80% seen only once; the top ten take around 13%. The source material was PBMCs. The source of these receptors is a woman aged 40 to 50 in good health and CMV-seropositive. Each CDR3 is given with its conserved first and last residue. The D gene is left open where the match is weak. Clone size is given for some rows only: seen once, a few or many times, or a class if the clone is expanded.

v_call	j_call	clone_size	d_call	cdr3_nt	cdr3_aa
TRBV9	TRBJ2-1	-	-	TGTGCCAGCAGCGTAGGGGGTTCGGGGGACCAGCAGTTCTTC	CASSVGGSGDQQFF
TRBV29-1	TRBJ1-2	-	TRBD1	TGCAGCGTGGACAGGGACGGCTACACCTTC	CSVDRDGYTF
TRBV5-1	TRBJ2-6	-	-	TGCGCCAGCAGTCGACAGGGGGCCAACGTCCTGACTTTC	CASSRQGANVLTF
TRBV30	TRBJ2-2	-	-	TGTGCCTGGAGTCTACTTCCCCTCACCGGGGAGCTGTTTTTT	CAWSLLPLTGELFF
TRBV21-1	TRBJ1-5	few	-	TGTGCCAGCAGCAAACAGGGGCCAGGCAATCAGCCCCAGCATTTT	CASSKQGPGNQPQHF
TRBV11-2	TRBJ2-7	-	TRBD1	TGTGCCAGCAGCCGAAGACAGGGGTCCTACGAGCAGTACTTC	CASSRRQGSYEQYF
TRBV5-6	TRBJ1-4	many	-	TGTGCCAGCAGCTTGTACAGCTCTAATGAAAAACTGTTTTTT	CASSLYSSNEKLFF
TRBV7-3	TRBJ1-1	-	-	TGTGCCAGCAGCGTAGCCATGAACACTGAAGCTTTCTTT	CASSVAMNTEAFF
TRBV7-6	TRBJ1-3	-	-	TGTGCCAGCAGCTTATCGGCAGGTGGAAACACCATATATTTT	CASSLSAGGNTIYF
TRBV15	TRBJ1-4	-	TRBD1	TGTGCCACCAGCCTAAGGGACAGGGGAAATGAAAAACTGTTTTTT	CATSLRDRGNEKLFF
TRBV27	TRBJ2-7	-	TRBD2	TGTGCCAGCAGTAGGCGACCCGAAGACAGGGGGGGACTAGCGGGAGTGTACGAGCAGTACTTC	CASSRRPEDRGGLAGVYEQYF
TRBV4-1	TRBJ2-7	-	TRBD1	TGCGCCAGCAGCCAAACGTTGGGTAGGGGGCGCCCCCCTTACGAGCAGTACTTC	CASSQTLGRGRPPYEQYF
TRBV2	TRBJ1-2	few	TRBD1	TGTGCCAGCAGACGGATAGGACAGGCCGGCTACACCTTC	CASRRIGQAGYTF
TRBV11-2	TRBJ2-5	-	TRBD2	TGTGCCAGCAGCGCAAGCCCCCTAGCGGGTGGGGAGACCCAGTACTTC	CASSASPLAGGETQYF
TRBV19	TRBJ1-1	-	TRBD1	TGTGCCAGTAGTCCAGGGACAGGGAAAGCTTTCTTT	CASSPGTGKAFF
TRBV6-1	TRBJ2-7	-	TRBD1	TGTGCCAGCAGTAGACAGGGAACAAACTACGAGCAGTACTTC	CASSRQGTNYEQYF
TRBV28	TRBJ1-1	-	-	TGTGCCAGCAGTCCACCATACCGCGGGGTGGGGAGGGCCACTGAAGCTTTCTTT	CASSPPYRGVGRATEAFF
TRBV5-4	TRBJ2-7	-	TRBD2	TGTGCCAGCTCCTCAGCCCCGGGACTAGCGGGGGAGCAGTACTTC	CASSSAPGLAGEQYF
TRBV2	TRBJ2-5	few	-	TGTGCCAGCACGAGAGAGTACCAAGAGACCCAGTACTTC	CASTREYQETQYF
TRBV25-1	TRBJ2-1	once	-	TGTGCCAGCAGTGATCCAGGCATGCGGGTGGGAGCTGAGCAGTTCTTC	CASSDPGMRVGAEQFF
TRBV5-6	TRBJ2-1	-	TRBD2	TGTGCCAGCAGCTTAGGACTAGCGGGATCGGGAAATGAGCAGTTCTTC	CASSLGLAGSGNEQFF
TRBV7-9	TRBJ2-5	-	TRBD1	TGTGCCAGCAGCCCAGGGGGAGAGCAGTACTTC	CASSPGGEQYF
TRBV7-9	TRBJ2-7	once	TRBD1	TGTGCCAGCAGCCCGGGACAGGGGACTCTAGGGCAGTACTTC	CASSPGQGTLGQYF
TRBV4-1	TRBJ1-1	-	-	TGCGCCAGCAGCCAGCGGGGGGTAAACACTGAAGCTTTCTTT	CASSQRGVNTEAFF
TRBV27	TRBJ2-2	-	-	TGTGCCAGCAGACTAGCAACGAACACCGGGGAGCTGTTTTTT	CASRLATNTGELFF
TRBV25-1	TRBJ2-6	-	TRBD1	TGTGCCAGCAGTGAAGGGCAGGGGGCTGGGGCCAACGTCCTGACTTTC	CASSEGQGAGANVLTF
TRBV19	TRBJ2-7	-	TRBD2	TGTGCCAGTAGTGAAAGGACTAGCGGGAGAATCCTCTACGAGCAGTACTTC	CASSERTSGRILYEQYF
TRBV7-3	TRBJ2-3	-	-	TGTGCCAGCAGCACTACAGGGTCCGTCACAGATACGCAGTATTTT	CASSTTGSVTDTQYF
TRBV6-4	TRBJ2-1	-	TRBD2	TGTGCCAGCAGTGACTCCCCTAGCGGGAGGAATGAGCAGTTCTTC	CASSDSPSGRNEQFF
TRBV10-3	TRBJ2-7	-	TRBD2	TGTGCCATCAGTGAGTCGGGTAGCGGGAGCTACGAGCAGTACTTC	CAISESGSGSYEQYF
TRBV28	TRBJ2-7	-	-	TGTGCCAGCAGTTCACCTGGGACTCGCGGGGACGAGCAGTACTTC	CASSSPGTRGDEQYF
TRBV10-2	TRBJ2-5	few	-	TGCGCCAGCAGTGGCCAGGGGGGAGAGACCCAGTACTTC	CASSGQGGETQYF
TRBV5-1	TRBJ1-1	-	TRBD1	TGCGCCAGCAGCTCACAGGGGATAGACACTGAAGCTTTCTTT	CASSSQGIDTEAFF
TRBV5-4	TRBJ2-2	-	-	TGTGCCAGCAGCCTACTAGTTCCCGGGGAGCTGTTTTTT	CASSLLVPGELFF
TRBV4-1	TRBJ2-4	-	-	TGCGCCAGCAGCCAAGTGTTAGTTGCCAAAAACATTCAGTACTTC	CASSQVLVAKNIQYF
TRBV4-1	TRBJ2-3	-	-	TGCGCCAGCAGCCCCGGTGGAGGCAAGGTCCCAGATACGCAGTATTTT	CASSPGGGKVPDTQYF
TRBV6-5	TRBJ1-1	-	-	TGTGCCAGCAGTCCCGGAGGAACTGAAGCTTTCTTT	CASSPGGTEAFF
TRBV9	TRBJ1-1	-	-	TGTGCCAGCAGCGTCCTCCCTACAGGGAACACTGAAGCTTTCTTT	CASSVLPTGNTEAFF
TRBV19	TRBJ1-4	-	TRBD1	TGTGCCAGTAGCCCGACAGGGGTGACTGAAAAACTGTTTTTT	CASSPTGVTEKLFF
TRBV30	TRBJ1-1	-	TRBD1	TGTGCCTGGAGTCGAGCTACCGGGACAGGGATAACTGAAGCTTTCTTT	CAWSRATGTGITEAFF
TRBV5-1	TRBJ2-6	-	TRBD1	TGCGCCAGCAGCCCGACAGGGGGCAGGACTGGGGCCAACGTCCTGACTTTC	CASSPTGGRTGANVLTF
TRBV4-1	TRBJ2-3	-	TRBD2	TGCGCCAGCAGCCAAGGGTGGGCTAGCGGGAGCGGGGTGACAGATACGCAGTATTTT	CASSQGWASGSGVTDTQYF
TRBV6-1	TRBJ1-1	-	-	TGTGCCACGCGCCGTGAGGGAGGGACTGAAGCTTTCTTT	CATRREGGTEAFF
TRBV2	TRBJ2-7	-	-	TGTGCCAGCACCTCGGAGGAGGTCGGTGAGTACGAGCAGTACTTC	CASTSEEVGEYEQYF
TRBV18	TRBJ1-2	once	-	TGTGCCAGCTCGCCCACTCAGGGGAACGCTAACTATGGCTACACCTTC	CASSPTQGNANYGYTF
TRBV27	TRBJ1-5	-	-	TGTGCCAGCAGCCCTACCTTGGGGCATCAGCCCCAGCATTTT	CASSPTLGHQPQHF